These 21 T cell receptor beta chains share one sample of origin, sequenced in a study of read filtering for tumor transcriptome and immune sequencing (dated by TCRdb to about 2020). TCRdb records Illumina HiSeq 4000 as the sequencer. The Immunoverse kit was used to build TCR libraries from around 420 ng RNA, with molecular barcoded adaptors covering alpha/delta and beta/gamma chains. TCRdb reworked the public reads: Q25 trimming with fastp, MiXCR clone assembly, productive beta chains retained. Rows are unified per CDR3 protein, each entry keeping the most common DNA and genes. Recorded for this sample are about 24,000 distinct CDR3 sequences; under 25% of them occurred a single time. 40% to 55% of the sample rests with the top ten. Source material: a population of CD138-negative cells sorted from bone marrow. The cell subset or site label here, explained by the study, means: bone marrow mononuclear cells depleted of CD138+ plasma/myeloma cells by negative magnetic selection. The origin of the receptors is a donor at least 40 years old with multiple myeloma.

This clonotype was picked up many times. J is TRBJ2-2 and V is TRBV6-5, with D hard to call. Germline lookup yields CDR1 MNHEY and CDR2 SVGAGI. V lost 6 bases to trimming and J lost 0 bases, with 14 bases between them. CDR3 length: 16 amino acids. This chain's CDR3 is CASSRDTFTNTGELFF. The CDR3 bases are TGTGCCAGCAGCCGCGACACTTTTACGAACACCGGGGAGCTGTTTTTT.

The chain joins TRBV6-6 to TRBJ2-1, with D perhaps TRBD2 (5 bases). The CDR3 has 15 amino acids. Trimming shortened V by 9 bases and J by 0 bases, and 15 bases separated the two germline ends. Germline V gene data show CDR1 as MNHNY and CDR2 as SVGAGI (reference sequence). CDR3 in DNA: TGTGCCAGACGTTACGGACTCAGCTCCTACAATGAGCAGTTCTTC. Its protein is CARRYGLSSYNEQFF.

This clonotype was detected ten times or more. The genes are TRBV20-1 and TRBJ2-1, with 10 bases aligning to TRBD1. This CDR3 comprises 15 residues. Germline trimming cut 5 bases from V and 4 bases from J; bases unmatched to any gene: 8. Per the germline V gene, CDR1 is DFQATT and CDR2 is SNEGSKA (reference sequence). The CDR3 spells CSAEGQGSVYNEQFF. CDR3 bases: TGCAGTGCTGAGGGACAGGGGTCGGTATACAATGAGCAGTTCTTC.

The CDR3 region has the DNA TGCAGTGCTACCATCTCTGGAAACACCATATATTTT. Translation: CSATISGNTIYF. The chain couples TRBV20-1 to TRBJ1-3; D gene uncertain. The germline V gene encodes CDR1 DFQATT and CDR2 SNEGSKA (reference sequence). V was pared by 4 bases and J by 0 bases, with 4 bases between. This CDR3 is 12 amino acids long.

This rearrangement joins TRBV7-9 to TRBJ2-3; D is perhaps TRBD2 (7 bases). CDR3 length equals 17 residues. V lost 2 bases, J lost 0 bases, and 15 bases lay in between. Germline loops: CDR1 SEHNR, CDR2 FQNEAQ (reference sequence). This chain's CDR3 is CASSLSPGGPSTDTQYF. DNA of the CDR3: TGTGCCAGCAGCTTATCGCCCGGGGGGCCCAGCACAGATACGCAGTATTTT. The full variable domain, in which reference TRBV7-9 and TRBJ2-3 provide the parts outside the CDR3, is DTGVSQNPRHKITKRGQNVTFRCDPISEHNRLYWYRQTLGQGPEFLTYFQNEAQLEKSRLLSDRFSAERPKGSFSTLEIQRTEQGDSAMYLCASSLSPGGPSTDTQYFGPGTRLTVL.

By sample fraction, this clonotype is medium-sized. CDR3 nucleotide sequence: TGTGCCAGCAGCTTGGGACTAGCGGGGGGATCTCAGCAGTTCTTC. Protein: CASSLGLAGGSQQFF. The rearrangement links TRBV11-2 to TRBJ2-1, with 15 bases that match TRBD2. The CDR3 is made up of 15 amino acids. Germline CDR1 reads SGHAT; CDR2 reads FQNNGV. The trim removed 3 bases at V and 11 bases at J, leaving 5 bases unmatched. Filled out from reference TRBV11-2 and TRBJ2-1, the complete variable domain reads EAGVAQSPRYKIIEKRQSVAFWCNPISGHATLYWYQQILGQGPKLLIQFQNNGVVDDSQLPKDRFSAERLKGVDSTLKIQPAKLEDSAVYLCASSLGLAGGSQQFFGPGTRLTVL.

This clonotype has a count of ten or more. This rearrangement joins TRBV10-1 to TRBJ1-6; 7 bases agree with TRBD1. The CDR3 is made up of 13 amino acids. J lost 6 bases, V lost 6 bases, and 2 bases had no gene match. Germline V gene lookup returns CDR1 WNHNN and CDR2 SYGVQD (reference sequence). CDR3 in DNA: TGCGCCAGCAGCGGGACAGCTAATTCACCCCTCCACTTT. This translates into CASSGTANSPLHF.

This clonotype was observed many times. The chain couples TRBV12-3 or TRBV12-4 to TRBJ2-7; no firm D call. CDR3 length: 12 residues. The V gene lost 5 bases and the J gene lost 9 bases, with 14 bases spanning the gap. This chain's CDR3 is CASSRAQPGQYF. In DNA form, the CDR3 reads TGTGCCAGCAGTAGGGCCCAACCAGGGCAGTACTTC.

The chain joins TRBV5-1 to TRBJ2-1; D might be TRBD1 or TRBD2, each matching 6 bases. The V gene lost 3 bases and the J gene lost 0 bases, with 16 bases spanning the gap. This CDR3 comprises 17 residues. Germline CDR1 reads SGHRS; CDR2 reads YFSETQ. CDR3 sequence (DNA): TGCGCCAGCAGCTGGGGGGCAGTCCCTAGCTCCTACAATGAGCAGTTCTTC. As protein: CASSWGAVPSSYNEQFF.

This clonotype was recorded at least ten times. The J gene is TRBJ1-1, the V gene TRBV5-5; 7 nucleotides align to TRBD1. Germline CDR1 and CDR2: SGHKS and YYEKEE (reference sequence). The CDR3 covers 16 residues. Trimming took 2 bases from V and 4 from J; bases not matched to a gene: 11. In DNA form, the CDR3 reads TGTGCCAGCAGCTTAACTCCAGGGGGGATTGGCACTGAAGCTTTCTTT. It specifies CASSLTPGGIGTEAFF. The full variable domain, in which reference TRBV5-5 and TRBJ1-1 provide the parts outside the CDR3, is DAGVTQSPTHLIKTRGQQVTLRCSPISGHKSVSWYQQVLGQGPQFIFQYYEKEERGRGNFPDRFSARQFPNYSSELNVNALLLGDSALYLCASSLTPGGIGTEAFFGQGTRLTVV.

The DNA of the CDR3 is TGTGCCAGCAGTTACTCGAGTCAGAACACCGGGGAGCTGTTTTTT. Its translation is CASSYSSQNTGELFF. V and J are TRBV6-5 and TRBJ2-2; no clear D gene. V lost 0 bases to trimming and J lost 1 base, with 6 bases between them. This CDR3 spans 15 amino acids. Germline V lookup: CDR1 MNHEY, CDR2 SVGAGI.

This clonotype showed up many times. The chain links TRBV19 to TRBJ1-1; 9 positions agree with TRBD1. V was pared by 5 bases and J by 3 bases, with 1 base of the junction left unmatched. This CDR3 contains 13 residues. Per germline, CDR1 LNHDA and CDR2 SQIVND (reference sequence). The CDR3, as DNA: TGTGCCAGTAGTCGGGACAGGGACACTGAAGCTTTCTTT. It codes for CASSRDRDTEAFF.

This clonotype was counted at least ten times. This sequence joins TRBV12-3 or TRBV12-4 and TRBJ1-1, with D possibly TRBD1 on 6 matching bases. V lost 6 bases and J lost 1, with 9 bases in between. This CDR3 has 13 residues. In nucleotides, the CDR3 is TGTGCCAGCAGCACACAGGGGAACACTGAAGCTTTCTTT. The encoded protein is CASSTQGNTEAFF.

There are a few counts of this clonotype. The V call is TRBV15, the J call TRBJ2-3; TRBD2 might be the D (6 bases). The V gene lost 0 bases and the J gene lost 1 base, with 11 bases spanning the gap. The CDR3 sequence is 16 residues long. CDR1 and CDR2 from the germline V gene are LNHNV and YYDKDF (reference sequence). The CDR3, as DNA: TGTGCCACCAGCAGAGATTCACCTAGCGGCACAGATACGCAGTATTTT. Its protein product is CATSRDSPSGTDTQYF.

On this clonotype: One base away lies a much larger clone, so this may be a sequencing read error. The chain employs TRBV29-1 and TRBJ1-2; a weak D match, TRBD1 (5 bases). The CDR3 length is 13 residues. From germline, CDR1 is SQVTM and CDR2 ANQGSEA. CDR3 loop: CSVKDEGPFRAAF. Here the CDR3 DNA reads TGCAGCGTTAAAGATGAGGGACCTTTCCGTGCCGCCTTC.

A remark on this clonotype: A much bigger clone sits one base away, suggesting this may be a read error. The V and J genes are TRBV6-1 and TRBJ2-5; D may be TRBD2 (5 bases). From germline, CDR1 is MNHNS and CDR2 SASEGT. The CDR3 length is 12 residues. This CDR3 is CASSEPQETQHF. The DNA of the CDR3 is TGTGCCAGTAGCGAGCCCCAAGAGACCCAGCACTTC.

This chain connects TRBV19 to TRBJ1-5; D not certain. The germline V gene has CDR1 LNHDA and CDR2 SQIVND (reference sequence). V lost 5 bases and J lost 6, with 11 bases in between. The CDR3 spans 13 residues. This CDR3 reads CASSPEGGQPQHF. CDR3 coding DNA: TGTGCCAGTAGTCCGGAGGGAGGTCAGCCCCAGCATTTT.

Only a few counts were recorded for this clonotype. The V call is TRBV2, the J call TRBJ2-1, with 7 bases identical to TRBD1. The CDR3 has 13 residues. Looked up from germline, CDR1 is SNHLY and CDR2 is FYNNEI. V trimming: 4 bases; J trimming: 4 bases; junction bases outside the gene matches: 1. DNA of the CDR3: TGTGCCAGCAGTGGACAGGGATACAATGAGCAGTTCTTC. This translates into CASSGQGYNEQFF.

This clonotype was seen ten or more times. V and J are TRBV20-1 and TRBJ2-1; 9 nucleotides align to TRBD2. J was trimmed by 1 base and V by 6 bases; bases with no gene match: 7. The CDR3 loop spans 15 amino acids. Germline V CDR1 and CDR2: DFQATT, SNEGSKA (reference sequence). The CDR3, as DNA: TGCAGTGCCGCGGGGGGGCAGGGATCCTACAATGAGCAGTTCTTC. Protein: CSAAGGQGSYNEQFF.

This clonotype was picked up a small number of times. This rearrangement joins TRBV2 to TRBJ1-5; D gene uncertain. Germline V lookup: CDR1 SNHLY, CDR2 FYNNEI. Deletions cut 6 bases from V and 1 base from J, with 16 bases between. The CDR3 is 16 amino acids. In DNA form, the CDR3 reads TGTGCCAGCAGCCCTAGTGGGTCCAGGAGCAATCAGCCCCAGCATTTT. This sequence encodes CASSPSGSRSNQPQHF.

This clonotype was observed many times. Written as DNA, the CDR3 is TGTGCCAGCAGTCCCCTAACGGGGAACACTGAAGCTTTCTTT. This encodes CASSPLTGNTEAFF. This chain connects TRBV6-1 to TRBJ1-1; D not resolved. The CDR3 loop spans 14 amino acids. Looked up from germline, CDR1 is MNHNS and CDR2 is SASEGT. Trimming stripped 5 bases from V and 1 base from J, with 11 bases between.